These 25 T cell receptor beta chains were all obtained from the same sample, sequenced in a study of blood T cell repertoires in COVID-19. The data were produced by immunoSEQ multiplex PCR, yet TCRdb's version contains in-frame clones alone and is incomplete. The repertoire holds hundreds of thousands of clones, with 70% to 90% as singletons. Source material: peripheral blood. These receptors originate from a woman between 50 and 59 years old with COVID-19, enrolled during active disease.

This clone was counted once. Other DNA sequences in the same sample also yield this CDR3. The V call is TRBV12-3 or TRBV12-4, the J call TRBJ1-2; D is perhaps TRBD1 (6 bases). The V end lost 6 bases, the J end lost 8 bases, and 10 bases lay between the germline ends. The CDR3 has 11 amino acids. The chain's CDR3 is CASSRGGGYTF. The CDR3 DNA sequence: TGTGCCAGCAGCCGGGGGGGCGGCTACACCTTC.

On this clone: Other DNA sequences within the sample encode an identical CDR3. The CDR3 protein is CASSLGQGPYGYTF. CDR3 in DNA: TGCGCCAGCAGCTTGGGTCAGGGGCCCTATGGCTACACCTTC. The chain combines TRBV5-1 with TRBJ1-2, with D perhaps TRBD1 (6 bases). The CDR3 is 14 amino acids. Trimming stripped 0 bases from V and 4 bases from J, with 10 bases between. Germline assignment: CDR1 SGHRS and CDR2 YFSETQ. Using reference TRBV5-1 and TRBJ1-2 for the parts outside the CDR3, the full variable domain is KAGVTQTPRYLIKTRGQQVTLSCSPISGHRSVSWYQQTPGQGLQFLFEYFSETQRNKGNFPGRFSGRQFSNSRSEMNVSTLELGDSALYLCASSLGQGPYGYTFGSGTRLTVV.

In the case of this clone: This same CDR3 is encoded by further DNA sequences in the sample. This chain links TRBV3-1 (or the pseudogene TRBV3-2) with TRBJ1-1; D gene ambiguous. The CDR3 is 14 amino acids. The V and J ends lost 1 base and 0 bases respectively, with 6 bases between them. The germline gives CDR1 LGHDT, CDR2 YNNKEL (reference sequence). CDR3 residues: CASSQGQMNTEAFF. As DNA, the CDR3 is TGTGCCAGCAGCCAAGGACAAATGAACACTGAAGCTTTCTTT.

This chain uses TRBV30 with TRBJ1-4; D is unclear. The CDR3 is 13 amino acids. Germline CDR1 GTSNPN, CDR2 SVGIG (reference sequence). V was pared by 0 bases and J by 5 bases, with 7 bases between. As DNA, the CDR3 is TGTGCCTGGAGTGTACCCCTAAATGAAAAACTGTTTTTT. Protein: CAWSVPLNEKLFF.

The J gene is TRBJ2-7, the V gene TRBV19; TRBD1 agrees at 7 bases. The junction had 3 bases not matched to a gene; V was cut back by 0 bases and J by 1 base. Germline CDR1 reads LNHDA; CDR2 reads SQIVND (reference sequence). The CDR3 is 15 residues long. The CDR3 sequence is CASSIERTGSYEQYF. The CDR3 nucleotides read TGTGCCAGTAGTATAGAAAGGACAGGATCCTACGAGCAGTACTTC.

The chain joins TRBV5-6 to TRBJ2-1; D remains ambiguous. The CDR3 loop spans 11 amino acids. Germline CDR1 reads SGHDT; CDR2 reads YYEEEE. V was clipped by 7 bases and J by 2 bases, with 4 bases between them. For the CDR3, the DNA is TGTGCCAGCGGAGCCTACAATGAGCAGTTCTTC. It encodes CASGAYNEQFF.

The gene calls are TRBV7-2 and TRBJ1-5; no firm D call. This CDR3 contains 14 residues. V was clipped by 5 bases and J by 3 bases, with 11 bases between them. Germline loops: CDR1 SGHTA, CDR2 FQGNSA. The CDR3 loop is CASSLWQNNQPQHF. CDR3 nucleotides: TGTGCCAGCAGCCTGTGGCAGAACAATCAGCCCCAGCATTTT.

This clone turned up a few times. This chain joins TRBV5-8 and TRBJ1-6, with D unclear. Trimming shortened V by 3 bases and J by 10 bases, and 14 bases separated the two germline ends. Germline V lookup: CDR1 SGHTS, CDR2 YDEGEE. The CDR3 contains 14 residues. DNA for the CDR3: TGTGCCAGCAGCTCCCCGATTTGGGCATCACCCCTCCACTTT. Its translation is CASSSPIWASPLHF.

The chain couples TRBV19 to TRBJ2-6; TRBD1 matches 12 bases. V dropped 5 bases and J dropped 2; count of bases not matched to a gene: 7. Per germline, CDR1 LNHDA and CDR2 SQIVND (reference sequence). CDR3 length equals 18 residues. The CDR3 coding sequence is TGTGCCAGTAGTCCCGGGACAGGGGGCGTCACTGGGGCCAACGTCCTGACTTTC. This sequence encodes CASSPGTGGVTGANVLTF.

This clone was seen once. This sequence joins TRBV9 and TRBJ1-4; the match to TRBD1 covers 8 bases. The CDR3 totals 15 residues. Germline V lookup: CDR1 SGDLS, CDR2 YYNGEE. Trimming removed 4 bases from V and 5 bases from J; junction bases left unmatched: 7. CDR3 loop: CASSSHTGGNEKLFF. The DNA of the CDR3 is TGTGCCAGCAGCTCACACACAGGGGGGAATGAAAAACTGTTTTTT.

This clone was detected only once. The genes are TRBV4-2 and TRBJ1-4, with 7 bases matching TRBD1. The CDR3 covers 16 residues. The J segment lost 6 bases and the V segment lost 1 base, leaving 8 bases of the junction unmatched. Germline lookup yields CDR1 LGHNA and CDR2 YNFKEQ. In DNA form, the CDR3 reads TGTGCCAGCAGCCAAGGGCAGAGACAGGGAGATGAAAAACTGTTTTTT. It codes for CASSQGQRQGDEKLFF.

This clone was seen a single time. The rearrangement uses TRBV12-2 and TRBJ1-5; the DNA was not used to check the table's D call, TRBD1. TRBV12-2 is an annotated pseudogene. The CDR3 consists of 16 residues. CDR3 protein: CASRPADRDPNQPQHF. The DNA of the CDR3 is TGTGCAAGTCGCCCCGCGGACAGGGATCCAAATCAGCCCCAGCATTTT.

Here the CDR3 DNA reads TGTGCCTGGAGTGTAAGGGACAGGGGGAATGAGCAGTTCTTC. Translated, it gives CAWSVRDRGNEQFF. The chain carries TRBV30 and TRBJ2-1, with TRBD1 matching over 11 bases. J was trimmed by 7 bases and V by 0 bases; bases with no gene match: 2. This CDR3 spans 14 amino acids. The germline CDR1 and CDR2 sequences are GTSNPN and SVGIG (reference sequence).

The chain carries TRBV19 and TRBJ2-7; D might be TRBD1 (5 bases). V gave up 5 bases and J gave up 2 bases, with 13 bases separating them. The length of the CDR3 is 14 residues. Germline-derived CDR1 and CDR2 are LNHDA and SQIVND (reference sequence). CDR3 loop: CASSSQTEAYEQYF. The CDR3 bases are TGTGCCAGTAGTTCGCAGACAGAAGCCTACGAGCAGTACTTC.

The chain uses TRBV9 and TRBJ1-6, with D possibly TRBD1 on 5 matching bases. CDR1 is SGDLS and CDR2 is YYNGEE in the germline V gene. This CDR3 has 16 amino acids. The V gene lost 1 base and the J gene lost 9 bases, with 17 bases spanning the gap. The CDR3 DNA follows: TGTGCCAGCAGCGTATCAGGGTTCCCGGGTACTTCACCCCTCCACTTT. Amino acid sequence: CASSVSGFPGTSPLHF.

The chain combines TRBV10-3 with TRBJ1-2, with D perhaps TRBD1 (6 bases). The V end was cut by 10 bases, the J end by 8 bases, with 14 bases between. The CDR3 loop spans 11 amino acids. From germline, CDR1 is ENHRY and CDR2 SYGVKD. This CDR3 is CATRGVRGYTF. The CDR3 region has the DNA TGTGCCACCAGGGGCGTCCGGGGCTACACCTTC.

The chain has TRBV5-6 and TRBJ1-6, with TRBD1 as a possible D gene (5 bases). Germline CDR1 SGHDT, CDR2 YYEEEE. Trimming shortened V by 1 base and J by 9 bases, and 11 bases separated the two germline ends. The CDR3 has 14 amino acids. The CDR3 DNA reads as TGTGCCAGCAGCTTGAAGTCCAGGGTTTCACCCCTCCACTTT. Its protein is CASSLKSRVSPLHF. The full variable domain, completed using reference TRBV5-6 and TRBJ1-6, is DAGVTQSPTHLIKTRGQQVTLRCSPKSGHDTVSWYQQALGQGPQFIFQYYEEEERQRGNFPDRFSGHQFPNYSSELNVNALLLGDSALYLCASSLKSRVSPLHFGNGTRLTVT.

The J gene is TRBJ1-1, the V gene TRBV5-1, with a weak D call TRBD1 (6 bases). Trimming took 0 bases from V and 2 from J, leaving 14 bases between them. Germline V gene lookup returns CDR1 SGHRS and CDR2 YFSETQ. The CDR3 sequence is 16 residues long. CDR3 nucleotide sequence: TGCGCCAGCAGCTTGGTGACAGGATTCCCAAACACTGAAGCTTTCTTT. It is translated as CASSLVTGFPNTEAFF.

The V call is TRBV21-1, the J call TRBJ2-1; the listed D gene, TRBD1, was not tested against the DNA. TRBV21-1 is classified as a pseudogene. This CDR3 spans 14 amino acids. The CDR3 nucleotides read TGTGCCAGCAGCAGCAGACAGGGTCGGGATGAGCAGTTCTTC. It specifies CASSSRQGRDEQFF.

The chain uses TRBV27 and TRBJ2-7; 7 nucleotides agree with TRBD1. The length of the CDR3 is 16 residues. Germline CDR1 and CDR2: MNHEY and SMNVEV (reference sequence). Losses at the gene ends were 3 bases for V and 2 bases for J; bases not matched to a gene: 10. CDR3: CASSFGRGLPPYEQYF. DNA of the CDR3: TGTGCCAGCAGTTTTGGAAGGGGGCTGCCCCCCTACGAGCAGTACTTC.

The rearrangement links TRBV6-5 to TRBJ1-2; D is uncertain. In germline, CDR1 is MNHEY, CDR2 SVGAGI. The V end lost 0 bases, the J end lost 4 bases, and 15 bases lay between the germline ends. This CDR3 has 16 residues. The CDR3 sequence is CASSYSGGTATYGYTF. The CDR3 DNA follows: TGTGCCAGCAGTTACTCTGGAGGCACCGCCACCTATGGCTACACCTTC.

DNA of the CDR3: TGTGCCAGCAGCATTCAAGCGGGGGGCTCCTACAATGAGCAGTTCTTC. Translated: CASSIQAGGSYNEQFF. This sequence joins TRBV5-4 and TRBJ2-1, with 9 bases fitting TRBD2. The CDR3 loop spans 16 amino acids. CDR1 is SGHNT, CDR2 YYREEE, per germline (reference sequence). V gave up 4 bases and J gave up 0 bases; unmatched junction bases: 5. Together with reference TRBV5-4 and TRBJ2-1, the CDR3 gives the full variable domain: ETGVTQSPTHLIKTRGQQVTLRCSSQSGHNTVSWYQQALGQGPQFIFQYYREEENGRGNFPPRFSGLQFPNYSSELNVNALELDDSALYLCASSIQAGGSYNEQFFGPGTRLTVL.

The chain links TRBV5-5 to TRBJ1-3; 7 bases are a match to TRBD1. J was trimmed by 8 bases and V by 4 bases; bases with no gene match: 9. The CDR3 extends over 14 amino acids. Germline CDR1 and CDR2: SGHKS and YYEKEE (reference sequence). CDR3 region: CASSPRTGGDTIYF. CDR3 nucleotide sequence: TGTGCCAGCAGCCCAAGGACAGGCGGAGACACCATATATTTT.

The chain carries TRBV5-6 and TRBJ2-3, with 12 positions matching TRBD1. Trimming cost V 4 bases and J 5 bases; bases outside gene matches: 5. In germline, CDR1 is SGHDT, CDR2 YYEEEE. This CDR3 is built from 15 residues. In nucleotides, the CDR3 is TGTGCCAGCAGCCCCGGGACAGGGGGCTTAGATACGCAGTATTTT. Its protein product is CASSPGTGGLDTQYF.

Regarding this clone: The same CDR3 also results from other DNA sequences found in this sample. CDR3 DNA sequence: TGTGCCAGCAGTTTCCGGGGGAATCAGCCCCAGCATTTT. This gives the protein CASSFRGNQPQHF. V gene TRBV11-2 combines with J gene TRBJ1-5, with D maybe TRBD1 (5 bases). The CDR3 extends over 13 amino acids. CDR1 is SGHAT, CDR2 FQNNGV, per germline. Trimming shortened V by 6 bases and J by 4 bases, and 10 bases separated the two germline ends.